This TCR beta chain was captured in a study of vaccination and CD4 T cells after COVID-19. For the study at large: Cells were stimulated with overlapping spike peptides from SARS-CoV-2, HCoV-NL63, HCoV-OC43 and HCoV-229E. Study-wide results and caveats: Median reactive clonotypes, those recognizing SARS-CoV-2, rose from around 20 to 38, not significantly.

Sequenced with the Oncomine TCR Beta short-read assay was DNA taken from cultured CD4+ T cells. Each CDR3 protein gets one entry after TCRdb re-called the PCR reads with MiXCR. This sample has 9,500 to 15,000 distinct CDR3 sequences, with 50% found just once. Sample treatment: roughly 11-day PBMC culture with coronavirus spike peptide pools or control peptides (ViraFEST assay). PCR positivity was dated March to December 2020, before US Alpha, Beta and Delta variants. This clonotype turned up a few times. Antigen specificity is unknown. This CDR3 region has 16 residues. Germline V lookup: CDR1 LNHDA, CDR2 SQIVND (reference sequence). Trimming took 7 bases from V and 5 from J, leaving 18 bases between them.

The chain couples TRBV19 to TRBJ1-6, with no clear D. Source material: CD4+ T cells from blood, cultured in vitro. This clonotype was obtained from a human donor who had recovered from COVID-19. The CDR3 DNA sequence: TGTGCCAGTATGATAACGGCAGGCAGTAATAATTCACCCCTCCACTTT. Encoded protein: CASMITAGSNNSPLHF.